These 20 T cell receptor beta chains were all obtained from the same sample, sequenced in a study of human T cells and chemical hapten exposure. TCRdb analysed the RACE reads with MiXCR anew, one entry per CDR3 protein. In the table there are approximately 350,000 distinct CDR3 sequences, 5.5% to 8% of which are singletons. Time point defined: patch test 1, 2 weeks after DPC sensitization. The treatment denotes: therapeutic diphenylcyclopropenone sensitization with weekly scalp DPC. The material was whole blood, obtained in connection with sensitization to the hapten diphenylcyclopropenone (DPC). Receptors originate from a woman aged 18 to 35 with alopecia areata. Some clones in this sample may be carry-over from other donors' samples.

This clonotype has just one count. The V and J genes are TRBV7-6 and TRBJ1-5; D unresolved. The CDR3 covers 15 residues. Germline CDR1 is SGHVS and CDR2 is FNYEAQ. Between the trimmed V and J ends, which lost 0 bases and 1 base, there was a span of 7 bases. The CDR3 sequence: CASSLASESNQPQHF. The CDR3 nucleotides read TGTGCCAGCAGCTTAGCTTCGGAGAGCAATCAGCCCCAGCATTTT. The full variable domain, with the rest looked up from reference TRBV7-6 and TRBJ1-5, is GAGVSQSPRYKVTKRGQDVALRCDPISGHVSLYWYRQALGQGPEFLTYFNYEAQQDKSGLPNDRFSAERPEGSISTLTIQRTEQRDSAMYRCASSLASESNQPQHFGDGTRLSIL.

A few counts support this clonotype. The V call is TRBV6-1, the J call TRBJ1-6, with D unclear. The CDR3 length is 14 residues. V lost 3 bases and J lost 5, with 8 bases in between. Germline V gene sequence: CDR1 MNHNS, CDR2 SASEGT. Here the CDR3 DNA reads TGTGCCAGCAGTGACAGAACCAATAATTCACCCCTCCACTTT. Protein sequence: CASSDRTNNSPLHF.

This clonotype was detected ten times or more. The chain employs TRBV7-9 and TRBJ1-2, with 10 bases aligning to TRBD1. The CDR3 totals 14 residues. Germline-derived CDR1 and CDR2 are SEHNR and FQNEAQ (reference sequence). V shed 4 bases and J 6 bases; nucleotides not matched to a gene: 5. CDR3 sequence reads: CASSWDRGDDGYTF. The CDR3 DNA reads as TGTGCCAGCAGCTGGGACAGGGGAGACGATGGCTACACCTTC.

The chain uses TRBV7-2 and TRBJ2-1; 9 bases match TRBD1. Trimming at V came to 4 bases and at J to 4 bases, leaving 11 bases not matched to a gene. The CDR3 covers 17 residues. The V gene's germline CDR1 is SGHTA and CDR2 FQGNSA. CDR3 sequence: CASSYRGGDRAYNEQFF. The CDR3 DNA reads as TGTGCCAGCAGCTACAGAGGGGGGGACAGGGCGTACAATGAGCAGTTCTTC.

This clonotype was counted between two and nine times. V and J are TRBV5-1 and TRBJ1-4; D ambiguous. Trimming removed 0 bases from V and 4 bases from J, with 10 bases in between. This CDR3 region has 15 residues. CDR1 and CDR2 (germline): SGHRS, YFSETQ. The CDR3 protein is CASSLDPDYNEKLFF. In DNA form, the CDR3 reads TGCGCCAGCAGCTTGGATCCGGACTATAATGAAAAACTGTTTTTT.

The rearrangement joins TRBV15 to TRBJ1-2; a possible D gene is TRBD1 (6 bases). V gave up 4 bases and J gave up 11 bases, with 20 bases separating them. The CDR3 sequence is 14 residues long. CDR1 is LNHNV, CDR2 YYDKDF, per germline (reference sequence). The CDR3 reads CATSKNTNRERYTF. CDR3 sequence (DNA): TGTGCCACCAGCAAGAATACTAACAGGGAGAGGTACACCTTC.

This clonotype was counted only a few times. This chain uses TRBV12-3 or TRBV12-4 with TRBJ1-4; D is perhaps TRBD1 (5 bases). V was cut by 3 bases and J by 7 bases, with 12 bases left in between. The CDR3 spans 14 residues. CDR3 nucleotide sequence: TGTGCCAGCAGTTTGCGAGGGGAGGGTGAAAAACTGTTTTTT. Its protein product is CASSLRGEGEKLFF.

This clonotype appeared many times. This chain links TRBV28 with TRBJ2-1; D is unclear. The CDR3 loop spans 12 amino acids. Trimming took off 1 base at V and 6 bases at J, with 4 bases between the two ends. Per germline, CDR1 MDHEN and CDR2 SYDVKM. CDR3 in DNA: TGTGCCAGCAGTTTATTGTTCAATGAGCAGTTCTTC. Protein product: CASSLLFNEQFF.

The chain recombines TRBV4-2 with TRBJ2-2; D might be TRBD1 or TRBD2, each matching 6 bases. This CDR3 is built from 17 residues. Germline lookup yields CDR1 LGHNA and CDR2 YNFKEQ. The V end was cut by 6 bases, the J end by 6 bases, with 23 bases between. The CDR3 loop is CASRKWRRGDRAGELFF. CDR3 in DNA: TGTGCCAGCAGAAAGTGGCGGAGGGGGGATCGGGCCGGGGAGCTGTTTTTT.

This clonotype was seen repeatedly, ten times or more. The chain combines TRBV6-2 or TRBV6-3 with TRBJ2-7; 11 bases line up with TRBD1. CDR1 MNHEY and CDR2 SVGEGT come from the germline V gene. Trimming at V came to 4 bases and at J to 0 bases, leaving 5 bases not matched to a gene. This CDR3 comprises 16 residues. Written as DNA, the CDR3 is TGTGCCAGCAGTTTCGGGACAGGGGGACTCTCCTACGAGCAGTACTTC. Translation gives CASSFGTGGLSYEQYF.

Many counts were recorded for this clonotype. The CDR3 here is CASSLGRQGAEQPQHF. DNA of the CDR3: TGTGCCAGCAGCTTGGGTAGACAGGGGGCCGAACAGCCCCAGCATTTT. The genes are TRBV5-6 and TRBJ1-5; TRBD1 aligns across 10 bases. V was pared by 0 bases and J by 7 bases, with 7 bases of the junction left unmatched. The CDR3 extends over 16 amino acids. CDR1 is SGHDT and CDR2 is YYEEEE in the germline V gene.

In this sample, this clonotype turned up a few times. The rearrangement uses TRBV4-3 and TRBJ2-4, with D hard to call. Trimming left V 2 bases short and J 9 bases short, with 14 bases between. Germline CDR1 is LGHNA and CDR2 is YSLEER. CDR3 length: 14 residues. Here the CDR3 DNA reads TGCGCCAGCAGCCAACGTACCACGGCCGGCATTCAGTACTTC. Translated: CASSQRTTAGIQYF.

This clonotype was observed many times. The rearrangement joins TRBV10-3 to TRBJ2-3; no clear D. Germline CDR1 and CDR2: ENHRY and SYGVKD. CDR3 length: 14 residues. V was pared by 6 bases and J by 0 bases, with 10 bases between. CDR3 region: CAIRTESSTDTQYF. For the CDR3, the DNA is TGTGCCATCAGGACTGAAAGTAGCACAGATACGCAGTATTTT.

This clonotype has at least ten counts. The CDR3 here is CASGEQDTGELFF. The CDR3 coding sequence is TGTGCCAGCGGGGAACAGGACACCGGGGAGCTGTTTTTT. The V gene is TRBV5-5, the J gene TRBJ2-2; D is perhaps TRBD1 (5 bases). Germline V gene data show CDR1 as SGHKS and CDR2 as YYEKEE (reference sequence). V was shortened by 7 bases and J by 3 bases, with 10 bases between the two germline ends. This CDR3 contains 13 residues.

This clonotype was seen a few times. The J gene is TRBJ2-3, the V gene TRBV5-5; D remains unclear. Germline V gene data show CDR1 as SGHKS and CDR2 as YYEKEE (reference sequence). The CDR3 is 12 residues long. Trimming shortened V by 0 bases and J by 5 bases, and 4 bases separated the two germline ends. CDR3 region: CASSLEVDTQYF. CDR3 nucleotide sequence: TGTGCCAGCAGCTTGGAGGTAGATACGCAGTATTTT. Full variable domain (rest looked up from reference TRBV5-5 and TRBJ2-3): DAGVTQSPTHLIKTRGQQVTLRCSPISGHKSVSWYQQVLGQGPQFIFQYYEKEERGRGNFPDRFSARQFPNYSSELNVNALLLGDSALYLCASSLEVDTQYFGPGTRLTVL.

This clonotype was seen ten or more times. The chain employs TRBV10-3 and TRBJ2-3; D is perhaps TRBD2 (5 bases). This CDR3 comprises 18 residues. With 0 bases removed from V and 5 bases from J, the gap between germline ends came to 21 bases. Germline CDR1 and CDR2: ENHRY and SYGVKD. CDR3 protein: CAISESNPSHQYGDTQYF. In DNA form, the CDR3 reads TGTGCCATCAGTGAGTCGAACCCTAGCCACCAGTATGGAGATACGCAGTATTTT.

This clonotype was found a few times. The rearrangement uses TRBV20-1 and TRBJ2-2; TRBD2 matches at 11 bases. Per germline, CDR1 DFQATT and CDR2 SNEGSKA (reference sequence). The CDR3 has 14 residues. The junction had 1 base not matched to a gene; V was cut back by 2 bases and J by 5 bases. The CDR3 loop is CSARLAGGTGELFF. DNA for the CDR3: TGCAGTGCTAGACTAGCGGGGGGAACCGGGGAGCTGTTTTTT.

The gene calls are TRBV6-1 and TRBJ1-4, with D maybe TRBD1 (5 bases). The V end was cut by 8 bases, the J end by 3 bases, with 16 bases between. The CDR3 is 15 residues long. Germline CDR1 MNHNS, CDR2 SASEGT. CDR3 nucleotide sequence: TGTGCCAGCCGGGCGGGGCGACCCCCTAATGAAAAACTGTTTTTT. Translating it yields CASRAGRPPNEKLFF.

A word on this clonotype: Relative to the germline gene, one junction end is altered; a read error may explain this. CDR3 nucleotides: TGTGCCAGCAGCTTTAGGCCATTCAATTCACACCTCCACTTT. As protein: CASSFRPFNSHLHF. V and J are TRBV7-2 and TRBJ1-6; D gene unclear. CDR3 length: 14 amino acids. Germline V lookup: CDR1 SGHTA, CDR2 FQGNSA. Combining the CDR3 with reference TRBV7-2 and TRBJ1-6 gives the whole variable domain GAGVSQSPSNKVTEKGKDVELRCDPISGHTALYWYRQSLGQGLEFLIYFQGNSAPDKSGLPSDRFSAERTGGSVSTLTIQRTQQEDSAVYLCASSFRPFNSHLHFGNGTRLTVT.

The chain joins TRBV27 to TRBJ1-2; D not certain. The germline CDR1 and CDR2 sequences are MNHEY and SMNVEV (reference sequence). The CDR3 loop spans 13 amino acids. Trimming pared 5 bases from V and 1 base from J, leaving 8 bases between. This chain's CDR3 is CASSLSINYGYTF. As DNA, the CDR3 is TGTGCCAGCAGTCTCAGTATTAACTATGGCTACACCTTC.